A selection of T cell receptor beta chains follows, all from one sample in a study of control samples from healthy donors and cancer patients. Sequenced by immunoSEQ multiplex PCR; TCRdb stores in-frame clones only, minus some. The sample carries under 450,000 clones, 80% to 95% recorded once. Sequencing was performed on PBMCs. The receptors were sampled from a man aged 40-49 years with head and neck cancer. Each CDR3 is given without its conserved first and last residue. A D gene is named only where the DNA matches it firmly. Clone size appears in some rows only: once, few, many, or a class for an expanded clone.

TRBV5-1,once,.,TRBJ1-4,ASSLAARSQSEKLF
TRBV5-6,.,.,TRBJ1-5,ASSLGPREGQPQH
TRBV18,.,.,TRBJ1-4,ASSPVATNEKLF
TRBV18,.,TRBD1,TRBJ2-7,ASSPSGQGGEQY
TRBV19,once,TRBD2,TRBJ2-3,ATEGASGRTDTQY
TRBV7-3,once,.,TRBJ2-1,ASSSRASDTNEQF
TRBV7-2,.,.,TRBJ2-5,ASSLVGTGVNGAQY
TRBV4-3,.,.,TRBJ1-2,ASSHLGRNGGYT
TRBV14,.,TRBD1,TRBJ1-2,ASSPRDRGLPNYGYT
TRBV29-1,.,.,TRBJ2-2,SVSAGGTGELF
TRBV12-3/TRBV12-4,few,.,TRBJ2-7,ASSITGPYEQY
TRBV7-3,.,.,TRBJ2-5,ASSPSPRETQY
TRBV5-1,.,.,TRBJ1-2,ASSSDQNRAGYT
TRBV10-1,.,.,TRBJ1-1,ASSEGGPYTEAF
TRBV28,.,TRBD1,TRBJ1-2,ASSWTGLGYT
TRBV28,.,.,TRBJ1-2,ASIQGTDYGYT
TRBV4-1,.,TRBD1,TRBJ2-2,ASSQEEGQVPGELF
TRBV6-2/TRBV6-3,.,TRBD1,TRBJ1-5,ASSTDRVENQPQH
TRBV18,.,.,TRBJ2-1,ASSPSRGREQF
TRBV10-1,few,.,TRBJ1-6,ASSRDTNSPLH
TRBV4-1,few,.,TRBJ1-2,ASSQTDSSNYGYT
TRBV4-2,.,.,TRBJ2-1,ASSQETSSYNEQF
TRBV7-3,.,.,TRBJ1-1,ASSLTAEGRPSSGEAF
TRBV4-1,.,.,TRBJ1-2,ASSRIQGTSGYT
TRBV6-1,.,.,TRBJ1-2,ASSEAPGPHGYT
TRBV7-9,.,.,TRBJ1-5,ASSFQNQPQH
TRBV20-1,.,TRBD2,TRBJ2-1,RGAGGDQQF
TRBV10-3,.,.,TRBJ1-2,ATQAGEGYGYT
TRBV7-9,.,.,TRBJ2-1,ASSWGQNEQF
TRBV9,.,.,TRBJ1-2,ASSVTFRGYT
TRBV10-3,.,TRBD1,TRBJ2-1,AISESTGGFYNEQF
TRBV27,.,.,TRBJ2-3,ASSLSRGPRTDTQY
TRBV20-1,.,.,TRBJ2-5,SARIATQY
TRBV28,.,.,TRBJ1-5,ASGNGVGYNQPQH
TRBV11-3,few,TRBD2,TRBJ2-5,ASSSGLAGEGRQETQY
TRBV28,.,TRBD1,TRBJ1-1,ASSSRTGLNTEAF
TRBV3-1/TRBV3-2,once,.,TRBJ2-1,ASSQGSGQRNHNEQF
TRBV28,.,.,TRBJ2-7,ASSGKRQWY
TRBV7-9,.,.,TRBJ2-3,ASSNGWAQGTQY
TRBV6-4,.,TRBD2,TRBJ2-1,ASSLTSGGPPFNEQF
TRBV28,.,.,TRBJ2-4,ASSPAKNIQY
TRBV7-8,.,.,TRBJ2-1,ASSFTGYNEQF